This T cell receptor beta chain stems from a study of cytomegalovirus exposure and HLA in healthy donors. Broader study findings: Rarity marked most TCR sequences, yet some public TCRs occurred in many donors. Presence/absence analyses supposed approximately even sequencing depth among donors. Common viral pathogens seemed, in a later analysis, to connect with several of the most significant clusters.

The germline CDR1 and CDR2 sequences are WNHNN and SYGVQD (reference sequence). The CDR3 has 15 residues. Unmatched junction bases numbered 7, after V lost 4 bases and J lost 5 bases. Donors sampled were nominally healthy, though unrecorded immune exposures were likely. PCR used 60 Vbeta primers and 13 Jbeta primers. Method: immunoSEQ multiplex PCR; TCRdb's copy keeps in-frame clones and lacks some. The profile shows more than 150,000 clones, around 80% of them singletons. A remark on this clone: Its matching antigen is unknown.

The sequencing input was PBMCs. This TCR came from a girl aged 10 to 17 in good health and CMV-seropositive. This chain links TRBV10-1 with TRBJ2-1; TRBD1 agrees at 8 bases. CDR3 in amino acids: CASSASGQGHNEQFF. The CDR3 DNA follows: TGCGCCAGCAGTGCATCTGGACAGGGCCACAATGAGCAGTTCTTC.